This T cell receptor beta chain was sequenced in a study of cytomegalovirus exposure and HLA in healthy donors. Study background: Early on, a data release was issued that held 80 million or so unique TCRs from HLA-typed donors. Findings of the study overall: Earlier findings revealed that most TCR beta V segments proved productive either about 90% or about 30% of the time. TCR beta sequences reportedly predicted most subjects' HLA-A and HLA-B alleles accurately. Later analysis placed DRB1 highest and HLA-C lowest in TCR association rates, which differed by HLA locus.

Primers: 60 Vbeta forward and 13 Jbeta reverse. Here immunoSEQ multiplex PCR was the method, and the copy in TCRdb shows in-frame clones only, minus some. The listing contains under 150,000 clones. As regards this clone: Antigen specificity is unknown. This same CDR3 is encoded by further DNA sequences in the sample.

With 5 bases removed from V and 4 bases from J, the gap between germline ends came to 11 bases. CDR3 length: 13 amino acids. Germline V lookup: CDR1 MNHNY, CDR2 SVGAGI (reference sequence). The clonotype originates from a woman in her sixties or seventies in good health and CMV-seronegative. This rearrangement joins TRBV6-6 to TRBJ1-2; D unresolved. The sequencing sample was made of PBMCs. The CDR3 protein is CASSQSVVYGYTF. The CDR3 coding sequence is TGTGCCAGCAGTCAGAGCGTGGTCTATGGCTACACCTTC.